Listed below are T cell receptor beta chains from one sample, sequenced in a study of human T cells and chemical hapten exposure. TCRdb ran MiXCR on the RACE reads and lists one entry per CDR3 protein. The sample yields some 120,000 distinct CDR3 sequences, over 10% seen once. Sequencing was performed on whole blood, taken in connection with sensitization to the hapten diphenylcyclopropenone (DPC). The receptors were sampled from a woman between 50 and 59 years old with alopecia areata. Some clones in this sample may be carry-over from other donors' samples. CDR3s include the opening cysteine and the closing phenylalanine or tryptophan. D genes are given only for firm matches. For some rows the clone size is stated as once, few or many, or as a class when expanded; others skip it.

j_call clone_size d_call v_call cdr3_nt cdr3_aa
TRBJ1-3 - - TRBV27 TGTGCCAGCAGTTTAGGGGGCAGCCTCTCTGGAAACACCATATATTTT CASSLGGSLSGNTIYF
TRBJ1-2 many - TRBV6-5 TGTGCCAGCAGACCGAGAACAGGGCGCTATGGCTACACCTTC CASRPRTGRYGYTF
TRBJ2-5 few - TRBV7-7 TGTGCCAGCAGCTTAGCCTCGGGGGTCGGGGGAGAGACCCAGTACTTC CASSLASGVGGETQYF
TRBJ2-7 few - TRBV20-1 TGCAGTGCTAGTGTTTATGGTACTGGATACGAGCAGTACTTC CSASVYGTGYEQYF
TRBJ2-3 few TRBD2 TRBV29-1 TGCAGCGTTGACGGACTAGCGGGCACAGATACGCAGTATTTT CSVDGLAGTDTQYF
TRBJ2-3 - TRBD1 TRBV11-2 TGTGCCAGCAGCTCAGACAGGGGCGTTGCAGATACGCAGTATTTT CASSSDRGVADTQYF
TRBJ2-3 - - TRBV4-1 TGCGCCAGCAGCAAAGACGGGTTGGGCACAGATACGCAGTATTTT CASSKDGLGTDTQYF
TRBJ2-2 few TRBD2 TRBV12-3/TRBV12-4 TGTGCCAGCAGTCCACGGACTGGGAGCGGGAGTGGTGCCGGGGAGCTGTTTTTT CASSPRTGSGSGAGELFF
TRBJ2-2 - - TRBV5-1 TGCGCCAGCAGCAGTCAGGAGACGAACACCGGGGAGCTGTTTTTT CASSSQETNTGELFF
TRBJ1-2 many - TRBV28 TGTGCCAGCACCCTTACCCAGGGTGTGTATGGCTACACCTTC CASTLTQGVYGYTF
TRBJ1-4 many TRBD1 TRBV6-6 TGTGCCAGCAGGGGGAACGACAGGGGACTTGAAAAACTGTTTTTT CASRGNDRGLEKLFF